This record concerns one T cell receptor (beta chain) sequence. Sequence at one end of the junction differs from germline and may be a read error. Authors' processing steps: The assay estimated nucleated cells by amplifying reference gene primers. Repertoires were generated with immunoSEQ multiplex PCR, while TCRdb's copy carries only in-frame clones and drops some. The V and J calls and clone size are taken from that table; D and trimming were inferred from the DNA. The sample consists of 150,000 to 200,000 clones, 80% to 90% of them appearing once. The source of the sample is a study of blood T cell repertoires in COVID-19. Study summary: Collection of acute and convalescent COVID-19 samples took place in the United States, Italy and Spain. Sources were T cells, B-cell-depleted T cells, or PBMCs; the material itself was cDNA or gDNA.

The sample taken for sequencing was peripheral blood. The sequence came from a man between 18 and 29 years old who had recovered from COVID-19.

The CDR3 sequence: CASSLGGNTEAFF. In nucleotides, the CDR3 is TGTGCCAGCAGTTTGGGAGGGAACACTGAAGCTTTCTTT. The V and J genes are TRBV5-4 and TRBJ1-1; no definite D call. Germline-derived CDR1 and CDR2 are SGHNT and YYREEE (reference sequence). This CDR3 contains 13 residues.